This T cell receptor (beta chain) is drawn from a study of response to subunit inactivated influenza vaccine. This clonotype has just a few counts. Its matching antigen is unknown. Trimming took off 5 bases at V and 5 bases at J, with 10 bases between the two ends. The CDR3 spans 12 residues. Germline-derived CDR1 and CDR2 are DFQATT and SNEGSKA (reference sequence). Via MiXCR, TCRdb re-called the RT-PCR reads, giving one row per CDR3 protein. The repertoire includes hundreds of thousands of distinct CDR3 sequences, approximately 17% of them detected once, and about a tenth sits in the top ten. Study-level results: Few new T cells, the authors suggested, are recruited by each seasonal influenza vaccination.

The TCR originated in a man aged 50 to 60 who received an inactivated influenza vaccine. Specimen: PBMCs from blood, collected around 5 days after vaccination. The chain joins TRBV20-1 to TRBJ1-5; D gene uncertain. DNA of the CDR3: TGCAGTGCTGTGACCGGCGATCAGCCCCAGCATTTT. Its translation is CSAVTGDQPQHF.